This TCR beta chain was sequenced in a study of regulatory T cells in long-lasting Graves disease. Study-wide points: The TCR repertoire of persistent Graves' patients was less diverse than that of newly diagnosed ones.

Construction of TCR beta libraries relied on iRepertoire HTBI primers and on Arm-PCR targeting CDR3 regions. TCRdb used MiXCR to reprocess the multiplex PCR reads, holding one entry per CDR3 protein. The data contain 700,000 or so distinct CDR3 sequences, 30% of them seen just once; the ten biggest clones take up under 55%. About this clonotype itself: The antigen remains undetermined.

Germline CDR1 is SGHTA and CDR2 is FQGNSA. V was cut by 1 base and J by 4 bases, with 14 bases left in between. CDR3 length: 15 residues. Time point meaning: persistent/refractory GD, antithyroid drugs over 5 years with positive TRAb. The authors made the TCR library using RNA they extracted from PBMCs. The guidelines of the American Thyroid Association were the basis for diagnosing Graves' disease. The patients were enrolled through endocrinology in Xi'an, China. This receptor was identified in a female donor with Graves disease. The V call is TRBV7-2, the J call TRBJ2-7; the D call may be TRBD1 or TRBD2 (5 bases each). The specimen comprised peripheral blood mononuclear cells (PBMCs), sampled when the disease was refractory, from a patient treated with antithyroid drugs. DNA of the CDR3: TGTGCCAGCAGCTTAGAGGTCGGGGCTACGTACGAGCAGTACTTC. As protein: CASSLEVGATYEQYF.